Sequencing of this T cell receptor beta chain was carried out in a study of blood T cell repertoires in COVID-19. This CDR3 has 15 amino acids. V was trimmed by 4 bases and J by 4 bases, leaving 15 bases between them. CDR1 and CDR2 from the germline V gene are SGHRS and YFSETQ. The table came from immunoSEQ multiplex PCR; TCRdb's copy has only in-frame clones and leaves some out. The sample contains some 200,000 clones, over 80% of which appear only once. The source of this sequence is a woman in her 40s with acute or convalescent COVID-19. The chain is built from TRBV5-1 and TRBJ1-3; possibly TRBD1 for D (5 bases). Sequencing used peripheral blood. The CDR3 DNA follows: TGCGCCAGCAGCCCCGACCAGGGCCGAGGAAACACCATATATTTT. Translation: CASSPDQGRGNTIYF.